This TCR beta chain was sequenced for a study of T cells in tumors after PD-1 blockade. Study-level background: Patients had no prior checkpoint blockade, systemic immunosuppressants, or anti-cancer therapy within 4 weeks. Blood samples averaged 113,528 templates (range 24,679-257,772) and roughly 37,000 unique clonotypes.

V was pared by 1 base and J by 2 bases, with 25 bases between. The length of the CDR3 is 20 residues. The germline gives CDR1 LNHNV, CDR2 YYDKDF (reference sequence). Profiled with immunoSEQ multiplex PCR; TCRdb holds only in-frame clones, not every one. The sample has around 34,000 clones, about three quarters seen once. Sequencing used PBMCs, obtained after anti-PD-1 treatment. This chain links TRBV15 with TRBJ2-3; possible D gene TRBD1, 5 bases. This TCR came from a human donor with basal cell carcinoma. CDR3 residues: CATSRGAMDIPIQNTDTQYF. CDR3 in DNA: TGTGCCACCAGCAGAGGTGCGATGGACATTCCTATTCAGAACACAGATACGCAGTATTTT.